This TCR beta chain came from a study of cytomegalovirus exposure and HLA in healthy donors. PCR employed 60 Vbeta and 13 Jbeta primers. TCRdb keeps only in-frame clones here, not all; method: immunoSEQ multiplex PCR. The table includes about 160,000 clones, about three quarters detected once. As for this clone: Its antigen is still unknown.

In germline, CDR1 is LNHDA, CDR2 SQIVND (reference sequence). V gave up 5 bases and J gave up 1 base, with 14 bases separating them. The CDR3 totals 15 residues. General study results and limits: Later, TCR association rates were found to vary by HLA locus, highest for DRB1 and lowest for HLA-C. TCR beta sequences reportedly predicted most subjects' HLA-A and HLA-B alleles accurately.

Sequenced material: PBMCs. The chain couples TRBV19 to TRBJ1-1, with D perhaps TRBD1 (5 bases). The TCR originated in a female donor in good health and CMV-seronegative. DNA of the CDR3: TGTGCCAGTAGTCTGCGGGGACGGTCGAACACTGAAGCTTTCTTT. Encoded protein: CASSLRGRSNTEAFF.